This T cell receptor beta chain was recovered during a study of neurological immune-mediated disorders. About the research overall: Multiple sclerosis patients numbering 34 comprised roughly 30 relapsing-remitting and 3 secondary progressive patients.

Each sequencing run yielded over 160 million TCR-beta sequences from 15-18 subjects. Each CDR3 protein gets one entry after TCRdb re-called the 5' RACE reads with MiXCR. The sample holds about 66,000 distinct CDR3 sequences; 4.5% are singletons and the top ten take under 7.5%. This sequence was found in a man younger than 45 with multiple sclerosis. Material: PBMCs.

In DNA form, the CDR3 reads TGTGCCAGCATCGAACCCGAGGGACGGGACACTGAAGCTTTCTTT. Translating gives CASIEPEGRDTEAFF. V gene TRBV6-5 combines with J gene TRBJ1-1; D possibly corresponds to TRBD1 (5 bases). Trimming removed 7 bases at V and 3 bases at J, with 18 bases between. This CDR3 has 15 amino acids. Germline CDR1 and CDR2: MNHEY and SVGAGI.